The present T cell receptor (beta chain) was sequenced within a study of T-cell memory formation after mild COVID-19. In the study overall: Largely donor-specific TCR clusters were found.

To note about this clonotype: Antigen specificity is unknown.

Study observations and caveats: Later expanders leaned CD4+, whereas clones that contracted between day 15 and 85 were balanced CD4/CD8. The finding that pre-infection memory included some responding clones suggested that cross-reactive memory joined. The second-wave clones peaking on day 37 were not confirmed as SARS-CoV-2-specific.

CDR1 is MNHNS and CDR2 is SASEGT in the germline V gene. This CDR3 is built from 14 residues. V was clipped by 4 bases and J by 1 base, with 11 bases between them. TCRdb itself ran the 5' RACE reads through MiXCR, one entry per CDR3 protein. Of 250,000 to 350,000 distinct CDR3 sequences in the sample, roughly 15% were seen once. Sequencing input: PBMCs or a T cell subset sorted from them (not recorded which). This TCR was sampled from a man between 18 and 29 years old who had mild COVID-19 (a few samples of this study predate the infection). Cell type and time point are not known. The chain carries TRBV6-1 and TRBJ2-7; D unresolved. This CDR3 reads CASSVYSGSYEQYV. The CDR3 region has the DNA TGTGCCAGCAGTGTTTACAGTGGGTCCTACGAGCAGTACGTC.